The sample holds many counts of the clone carrying this T cell receptor (beta chain). Its antigen remains unidentified. Germline CDR1 reads LNHNV; CDR2 reads YYDKDF (reference sequence). This CDR3 comprises 14 residues. Trimming took off 1 base at V and 3 bases at J, with 9 bases between the two ends. This specimen comes from a study of early T cells in non-severe SARS-CoV-2 infection. General study points: The VDJdb matching leaned toward anti-spike CD8 responses and overlooked private and CD4 specificities.

The TCR library protocol was used to attach unique molecular identifiers. These identifiers were attached to individual cDNA molecules. TCRdb fed the 5' RACE reads into MiXCR, producing one record per CDR3 protein. The data show around 64,000 distinct CDR3 sequences, approximately 12% seen once. The sample here was whole blood, taken at baseline. This TCR was recovered from an adult who was a healthcare worker with PCR-confirmed SARS-CoV-2 infection or an uninfected control (not recorded which). The chain joins TRBV15 to TRBJ1-2; D gene uncertain. The CDR3: CATSRARVDYGYTF. CDR3 DNA: TGTGCCACCAGCAGAGCCCGAGTAGACTATGGCTACACCTTC.